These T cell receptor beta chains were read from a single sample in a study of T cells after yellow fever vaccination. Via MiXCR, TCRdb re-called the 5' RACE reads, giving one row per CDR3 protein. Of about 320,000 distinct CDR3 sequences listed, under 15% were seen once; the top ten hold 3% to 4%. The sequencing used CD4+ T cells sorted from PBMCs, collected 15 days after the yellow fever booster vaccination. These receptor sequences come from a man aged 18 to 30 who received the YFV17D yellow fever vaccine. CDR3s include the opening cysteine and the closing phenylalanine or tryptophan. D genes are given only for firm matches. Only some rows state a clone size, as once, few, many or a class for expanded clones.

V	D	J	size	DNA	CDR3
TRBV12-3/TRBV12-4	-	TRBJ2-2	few	TGTGCCAGCAGTTTCAGTCAGGCGGGAACCGGGGAGCTGTTTTTT	CASSFSQAGTGELFF
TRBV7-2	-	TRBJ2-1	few	TGTGCCAGCAGCTTCCCTTTCAATGAGCAGTTCTTC	CASSFPFNEQFF
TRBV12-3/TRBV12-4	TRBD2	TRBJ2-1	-	TGTGCCAGCAGTACGTCTGAGGGTCTAGCGGGGCCCTACAATGAGCAGTTCTTC	CASSTSEGLAGPYNEQFF
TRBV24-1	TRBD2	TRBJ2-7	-	TGTGCCACCAGTGATTTGTCGCTAGCGGGGGCCTCAACCTACGAGCAGTACTTC	CATSDLSLAGASTYEQYF
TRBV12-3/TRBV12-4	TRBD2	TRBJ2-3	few	TGTGCCAGCAGTTTACGGACTAAAGAGCGGGAAACAGATACGCAGTATTTT	CASSLRTKERETDTQYF
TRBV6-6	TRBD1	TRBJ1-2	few	TGTGCCAGCAGTTCCCCTGACAGGGACTATGGCTACACCTTC	CASSSPDRDYGYTF
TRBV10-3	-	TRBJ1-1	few	TGTGCCATCAGAGGCCGGGACACTGAAGCTTTCTTT	CAIRGRDTEAFF
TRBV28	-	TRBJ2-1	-	TGTGCCAGCAGAGGGGATATAGCCTACAATGAGCAGTTCTTC	CASRGDIAYNEQFF
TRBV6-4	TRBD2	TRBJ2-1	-	TGTGCCAGCAAGAAGCTAGCGGGGGGATACAATGAGCAGTTCTTC	CASKKLAGGYNEQFF
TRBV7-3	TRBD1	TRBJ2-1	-	TGTGCCAGCAGCCGCTACAGGGGGTTCGTGAATGAGCAGTTCTTC	CASSRYRGFVNEQFF
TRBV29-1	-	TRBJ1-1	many	TGCAGCGCAGTATTCTCGACAGCGTTGAACACTGAAGCTTTCTTT	CSAVFSTALNTEAFF
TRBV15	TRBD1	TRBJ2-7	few	TGTGCCACCAGCAGAGTCGGGACAGGGGGCGGGTACGAGCAGTACTTC	CATSRVGTGGGYEQYF
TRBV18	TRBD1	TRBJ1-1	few	TGTGCCAGCTCACCAAGGACAGGCTACAACACTGAAGCTTTCTTT	CASSPRTGYNTEAFF
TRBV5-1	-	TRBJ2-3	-	TGCGCCAGCAGCTTGGGGACTACGCTAGGGGATACGCAGTATTTT	CASSLGTTLGDTQYF
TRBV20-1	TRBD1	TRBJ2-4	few	TGCAGTGCTAGGCCAGGACAGGGGGTCAACATTCAGTACTTC	CSARPGQGVNIQYF
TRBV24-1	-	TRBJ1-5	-	TGTGCCACCTCGAGTGGGACGCAGCCCCAGCATTTT	CATSSGTQPQHF
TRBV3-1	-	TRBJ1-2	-	TGTGCCAGCAGCTGGGAGGGTACCACTCGCGGCTACACCTTC	CASSWEGTTRGYTF
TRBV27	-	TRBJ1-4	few	TGTGCCAGCAGTTTACGGGAGGGTAATGAAAAACTGTTTTTT	CASSLREGNEKLFF
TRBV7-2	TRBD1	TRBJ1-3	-	TGTGCCAGCAGCCCGGACAGGGGAGACACCATATATTTT	CASSPDRGDTIYF
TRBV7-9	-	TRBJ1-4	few	TGTGCCAGCAGCTTAGCGGCGGACGGCGAAAAACTGTTTTTT	CASSLAADGEKLFF
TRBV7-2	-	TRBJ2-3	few	TGTGCCAGCAGCTTAGGTCGCGGTCCCACAGATACGCAGTATTTT	CASSLGRGPTDTQYF
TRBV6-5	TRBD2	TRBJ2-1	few	TGTGCCAGCAGGACCCCCGGGGGGTCTTACAATGAGCAGTTCTTC	CASRTPGGSYNEQFF
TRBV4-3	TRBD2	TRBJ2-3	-	TGCGCCAGCAGCCAAGATCTAGCGGGGAACACAGATACGCAGTATTTT	CASSQDLAGNTDTQYF
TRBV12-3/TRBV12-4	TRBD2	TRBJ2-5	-	TGTGCCAGCAGTAGGACTAGCGTTGGGACTCAGTACTTC	CASSRTSVGTQYF
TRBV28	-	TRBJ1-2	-	TGTGCCAGCAGAGGGATTCGGGCTGGCTATGGCTACAACTTC	CASRGIRAGYGYNF
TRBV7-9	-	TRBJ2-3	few	TGTGCCAGCAATTGGAGGGGCACAGATACGCAGTATTTT	CASNWRGTDTQYF
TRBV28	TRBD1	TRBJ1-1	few	TGTGCCAGCGGGACAGGGGGGAAGACTGAAGCTTTCTTT	CASGTGGKTEAFF
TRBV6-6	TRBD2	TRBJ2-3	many	TGTGCCAGCAGGCGTAGCGGGGGCACAGATACGCAGTATTTT	CASRRSGGTDTQYF
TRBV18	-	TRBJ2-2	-	TGTGCCAGCTCACAGACAAGCGGGGAGCTGTTTTTT	CASSQTSGELFF
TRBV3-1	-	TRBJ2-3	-	TGTGCCAGCAGTGCGTGGACAGATACGCAGTATTTT	CASSAWTDTQYF
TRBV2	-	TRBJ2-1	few	TGTGCCAGCAGTGCATTCAATGAGCAGTTCTTC	CASSAFNEQFF
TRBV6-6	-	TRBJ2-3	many	TGTGCCAGCAGGACGACAGATACGCAGTATTTT	CASRTTDTQYF
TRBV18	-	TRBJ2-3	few	TGTGCCAGCTCACCACGCGGGGGCAATTGGGCAGATACGCAGTATTTT	CASSPRGGNWADTQYF
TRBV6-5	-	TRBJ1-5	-	TGTGCCAGCAGTGCCCGGACCACCAGCAATCAGCCCCAGCATTTT	CASSARTTSNQPQHF
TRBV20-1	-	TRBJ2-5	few	TGCAGTGCTAGAGTGTCTGTACTCCAAGAGACCCAGTACTTC	CSARVSVLQETQYF
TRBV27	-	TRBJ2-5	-	TGTGCCAGCAGCCCAATTTCTCCAGAGACCCAGTACTTC	CASSPISPETQYF
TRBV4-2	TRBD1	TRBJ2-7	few	TGTGCCAGCAGCCAGGTCGCGACAGGGGATTTCTACGAGCAGTACTTC	CASSQVATGDFYEQYF
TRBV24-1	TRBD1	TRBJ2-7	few	TGTGCCACCAGTGATTCCTGGACAGGGAAGCCCTTGTCCTACGAGCAGTACTTC	CATSDSWTGKPLSYEQYF
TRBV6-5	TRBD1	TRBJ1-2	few	TGTGCCAGCAGTCCCCGGGACAGAGCTAACTATGGCTACACCTTC	CASSPRDRANYGYTF
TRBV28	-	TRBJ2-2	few	TGTGCCAGCAGTTACGCGGACGGGGAGCTGTTTTTT	CASSYADGELFF
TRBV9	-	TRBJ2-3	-	TGTGCCAGCAGCGTAGGTGTTAGCACAGATACGCAGTATTTT	CASSVGVSTDTQYF
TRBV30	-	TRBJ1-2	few	TGTGCCTGGAGTGTACAAGCCTCCTATGGCTACACCTTC	CAWSVQASYGYTF
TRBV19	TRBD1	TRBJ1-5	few	TGTGCCAGTAGTGGGACAGGTGGCGGTCAGCCCCAGCATTTT	CASSGTGGGQPQHF
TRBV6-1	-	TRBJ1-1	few	TGTGCCAGCAGTCCGGCAAGGGGCGCGAACACTGAAGCTTTCTTT	CASSPARGANTEAFF
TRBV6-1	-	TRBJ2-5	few	TGTGCCAGCAGTGAACCGGGACCAATGAAGACCCAGTACTTC	CASSEPGPMKTQYF
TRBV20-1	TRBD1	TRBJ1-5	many	TGCAGTGCTAGTCTGACGTCTACAGGGGAGCCCCAGCATTTT	CSASLTSTGEPQHF
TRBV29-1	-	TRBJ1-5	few	TGCAGCGTTGGGGGATTAGGGGATCAGCCCCAGCATTTT	CSVGGLGDQPQHF
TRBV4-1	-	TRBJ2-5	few	TGCGCCAGCAGCCAAGTTTTCGGCAAGAGGACGGATGAGACCCAGTACTTC	CASSQVFGKRTDETQYF
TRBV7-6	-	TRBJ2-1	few	TGTGCCAGCAGCTTAGATCATGAGCAGTTCTTC	CASSLDHEQFF
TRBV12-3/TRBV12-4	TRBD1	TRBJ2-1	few	TGTGCCACTCTCAGGACAGGGGGCTACAATGAGCAGTTCTTC	CATLRTGGYNEQFF
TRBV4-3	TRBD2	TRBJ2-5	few	TGCGCCAGCAGCACGGGACTAGCGGGGGAACAGGAGACCCAGTACTTC	CASSTGLAGEQETQYF
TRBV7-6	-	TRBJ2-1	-	TGTGCCAGCAGCCCTGGGTATGAGCAGTTCTTC	CASSPGYEQFF
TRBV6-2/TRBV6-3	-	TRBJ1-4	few	TGTGCCAGCAGTTCGCGGTATGAAAAACTGTTTTTT	CASSSRYEKLFF
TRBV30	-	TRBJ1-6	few	TGTGCCTGGAGTGTGCTCCGGACGGAGAATTCACCCCTCCACTTT	CAWSVLRTENSPLHF